The present T cell receptor beta chain was sequenced within a study of blood T cells in healthy people across ages. Sample-barcoded 5' priming and a J-beta primer mix drove a second PCR of about 6 to 11 cycles. TCRdb redid the calling of the 5' RACE reads with MiXCR, one entry per CDR3 protein. The repertoire includes over 950,000 distinct CDR3 sequences, about two fifths of them detected once, and about an eighth sits in the top ten. Germline V lookup: CDR1 SEHNR, CDR2 FQNEAQ (reference sequence). CDR3 length equals 16 residues. Trimming shortened V by 4 bases and J by 2 bases, and 16 bases separated the two germline ends.

The sample taken for sequencing was blood. This receptor was taken from a man between 18 and 35 years old in good health. This chain joins TRBV7-9 and TRBJ2-3; perhaps TRBD2 as D (6 bases). CDR3 DNA: TGTGCCAGCAGCTCTCTCGGGACGGACTACACAGATACGCAGTATTTT. It encodes CASSSLGTDYTDTQYF.